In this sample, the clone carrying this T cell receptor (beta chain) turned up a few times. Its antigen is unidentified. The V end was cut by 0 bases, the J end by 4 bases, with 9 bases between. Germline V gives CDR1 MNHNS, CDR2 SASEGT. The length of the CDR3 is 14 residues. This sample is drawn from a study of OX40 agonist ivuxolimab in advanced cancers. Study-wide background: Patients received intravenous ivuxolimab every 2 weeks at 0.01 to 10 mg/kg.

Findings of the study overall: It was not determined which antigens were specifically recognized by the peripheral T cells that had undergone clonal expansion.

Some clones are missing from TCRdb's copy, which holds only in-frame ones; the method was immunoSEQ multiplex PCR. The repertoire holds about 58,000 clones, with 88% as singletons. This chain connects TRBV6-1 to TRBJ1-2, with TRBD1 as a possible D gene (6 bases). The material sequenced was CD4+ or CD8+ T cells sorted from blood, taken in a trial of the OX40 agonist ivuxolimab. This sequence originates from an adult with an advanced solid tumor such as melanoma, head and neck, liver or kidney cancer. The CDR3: CASSEAGQIYGYTF. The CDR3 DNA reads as TGTGCCAGCAGTGAAGCCGGACAGATCTATGGCTACACCTTC.